What follows is one TCR beta chain and its context. The CDR3 extends over 14 amino acids. Per germline, CDR1 SGHNT and CDR2 YYREEE (reference sequence). Trimming cost V 0 bases and J 0 bases, with 6 bases left between them. The sample comes from a study of blood T cell repertoires in COVID-19. About the research overall: COVID-19 samples collected from the United States, Italy and Spain covered acute and convalescent phases.

Repertoires were generated with immunoSEQ multiplex PCR, while TCRdb's copy carries only in-frame clones and drops some. The sample holds fewer than 350,000 clones, roughly 91% seen once. The rearrangement uses TRBV5-4 and TRBJ1-2; a possible D gene is TRBD1 (5 bases). Source material: peripheral blood. The sequence derives from a man aged 35-49 years with acute or convalescent COVID-19. The CDR3 loop is CASSLGGTNYGYTF. The CDR3 region has the DNA TGTGCCAGCAGCTTGGGGGGCACTAACTATGGCTACACCTTC.